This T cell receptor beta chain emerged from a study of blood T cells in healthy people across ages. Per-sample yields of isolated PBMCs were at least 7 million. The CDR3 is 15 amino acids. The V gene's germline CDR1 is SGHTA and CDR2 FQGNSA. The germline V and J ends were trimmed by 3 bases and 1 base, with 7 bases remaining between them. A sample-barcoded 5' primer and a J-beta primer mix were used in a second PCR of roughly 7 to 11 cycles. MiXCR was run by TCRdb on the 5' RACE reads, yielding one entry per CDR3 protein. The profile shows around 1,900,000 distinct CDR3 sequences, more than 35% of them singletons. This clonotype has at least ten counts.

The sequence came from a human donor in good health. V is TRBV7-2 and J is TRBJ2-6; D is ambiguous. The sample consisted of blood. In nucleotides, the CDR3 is TGTGCCAGCAGCTTTTTATGGTCTGGGGCCAACGTCCTGACTTTC. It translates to CASSFLWSGANVLTF.